These 11 T cell receptor beta chains were all obtained from the same sample, sequenced in a study of siplizumab effects on memory and regulatory T cells. Clones were sequenced by immunoSEQ multiplex PCR, and TCRdb holds only the in-frame ones, with some missing. The sample records more than 85,000 clones, about 91% being singletons. The material sequenced was Tregs sorted from blood. The receptors stem from a human donor in good health.

This clone was recorded only once. The V call is TRBV30, the J call TRBJ2-2, with 7 positions matching TRBD2. The germline gives CDR1 GTSNPN, CDR2 SVGIG (reference sequence). V shed 0 bases and J 5 bases; nucleotides not matched to a gene: 9. This CDR3 spans 16 amino acids. The CDR3 spells CAWSVRSSGGTGELFF. CDR3 DNA: TGTGCCTGGAGTGTACGGTCTAGCGGTGGGACCGGGGAGCTGTTTTTT.

This chain connects TRBV27 to TRBJ2-6; TRBD1 matches at 9 bases. CDR1 MNHEY and CDR2 SMNVEV come from the germline V gene (reference sequence). CDR3 length: 17 amino acids. V gave up 4 bases and J gave up 2 bases; unmatched junction bases: 6. The CDR3 DNA reads as TGTGCCAGCAGTTCTCGGACAGGGGAGGCTGGGGCCAACGTCCTGACTTTC. It is translated as CASSSRTGEAGANVLTF.

The rearrangement joins TRBV29-1 to TRBJ2-1; D might be TRBD1 (6 bases). V lost 7 bases and J 4 bases, leaving 17 bases between the germline ends. This CDR3 has 14 amino acids. Per the germline V gene, CDR1 is SQVTM and CDR2 is ANQGSEA. The CDR3 loop reads CSGASGQSYNEQFF. The CDR3 DNA is TGCAGCGGCGCATCAGGACAGTCTTACAATGAGCAGTTCTTC.

This chain joins TRBV28 and TRBJ1-5, with D perhaps TRBD1 (5 bases). V lost 3 bases and J 4 bases, leaving 10 bases between the germline ends. CDR3 length: 14 residues. The germline V gene has CDR1 MDHEN and CDR2 SYDVKM. CDR3 in amino acids: CASSFPRVNQPQHF. In DNA form, the CDR3 reads TGTGCCAGCAGTTTTCCCAGGGTTAATCAGCCCCAGCATTTT.

This sequence joins TRBV10-1 and TRBJ2-5; 8 bases agree with TRBD1. This CDR3 has 15 residues. The junction had 6 bases not matched to a gene; V was cut back by 1 base and J by 5 bases. Germline lookup yields CDR1 WNHNN and CDR2 SYGVQD (reference sequence). The CDR3: CASSEFSTGVETQYF. CDR3 nucleotide sequence: TGCGCCAGCAGTGAGTTCTCGACAGGGGTGGAGACCCAGTACTTC.

V and J are TRBV5-6 and TRBJ1-4; D not resolved. Trimming removed 2 bases at V and 0 bases at J, with 11 bases between. Germline CDR1 SGHDT, CDR2 YYEEEE. CDR3 length: 16 residues. In DNA, the CDR3 is TGTGCCAGCAGCTTTTTCGGAACGGCAACTAATGAAAAACTGTTTTTT. It yields the protein CASSFFGTATNEKLFF.

The rearrangement joins TRBV4-1 to TRBJ2-4; 8 nucleotides match TRBD2. Germline V CDR1 and CDR2: MGHRA, YSYEKL. V shed 4 bases and J 7 bases; nucleotides not matched to a gene: 6. The CDR3 sequence is 14 residues long. The CDR3 loop is CASSLTGLGNIQYF. CDR3 sequence (DNA): TGCGCCAGCAGCCTCACGGGACTAGGGAACATTCAGTACTTC.

The V gene is TRBV5-1, the J gene TRBJ2-7; D is possibly TRBD1 (5 bases). V lost 0 bases to trimming and J lost 2 bases, with 15 bases between them. The CDR3 consists of 16 residues. Germline CDR1 reads SGHRS; CDR2 reads YFSETQ. CDR3 residues: CASSLASGIIPYEQYF. The DNA for the CDR3 is TGCGCCAGCAGCTTGGCCTCAGGGATAATTCCCTACGAGCAGTACTTC.

The gene calls are TRBV6-5 and TRBJ1-5; D gene unclear. Between the trimmed V and J ends, which lost 2 bases and 7 bases, there was a span of 6 bases. Germline CDR1 MNHEY, CDR2 SVGAGI. The CDR3 loop spans 12 amino acids. CDR3 sequence reads: CASSYPGQPQHF. The CDR3 coding sequence is TGTGCCAGCAGTTACCCGGGGCAGCCCCAGCATTTT.

The chain links TRBV5-5 to TRBJ2-2; 8 bases line up with TRBD1. Germline assignment: CDR1 SGHKS and CDR2 YYEKEE (reference sequence). V shed 0 bases, J shed 4 bases, and the junction held 5 bases outside the gene matches. The CDR3 runs 16 residues. The CDR3 protein is CASSLEGQVLTGELFF. CDR3 DNA sequence: TGTGCCAGCAGCTTGGAGGGACAGGTCCTCACCGGGGAGCTGTTTTTT.

This chain links TRBV5-5 with TRBJ1-4, with D maybe TRBD1 (6 bases). This CDR3 region has 14 residues. V dropped 0 bases and J dropped 7 bases, with 10 bases sitting between them. The germline V gene has CDR1 SGHKS and CDR2 YYEKEE (reference sequence). This CDR3 is CASSLAGAGEKLFF. CDR3 bases: TGTGCCAGCAGCTTGGCAGGGGCCGGTGAAAAACTGTTTTTT.